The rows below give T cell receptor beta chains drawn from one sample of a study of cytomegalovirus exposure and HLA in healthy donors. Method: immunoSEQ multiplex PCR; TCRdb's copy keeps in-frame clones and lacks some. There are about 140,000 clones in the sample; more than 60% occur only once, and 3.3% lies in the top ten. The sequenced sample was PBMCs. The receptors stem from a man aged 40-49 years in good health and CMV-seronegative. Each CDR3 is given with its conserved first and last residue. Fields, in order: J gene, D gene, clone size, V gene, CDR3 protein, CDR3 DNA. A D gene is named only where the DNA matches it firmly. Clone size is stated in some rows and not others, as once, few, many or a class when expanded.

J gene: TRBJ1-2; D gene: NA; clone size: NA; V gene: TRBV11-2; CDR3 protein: CASSLYLSGNYGYTF; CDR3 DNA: TGTGCCAGCAGCTTGTATCTTTCAGGGAACTATGGCTACACCTTC
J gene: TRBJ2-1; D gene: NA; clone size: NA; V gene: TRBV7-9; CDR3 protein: CASSSPKGMTGNEQFF; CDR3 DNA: TGTGCCAGCAGTTCTCCTAAAGGGATGACAGGAAATGAGCAGTTCTTC
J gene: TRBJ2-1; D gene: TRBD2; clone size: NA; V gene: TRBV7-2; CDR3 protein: CASSWTSGRNEQFF; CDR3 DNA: TGTGCCAGCAGCTGGACTAGCGGTCGCAATGAGCAGTTCTTC
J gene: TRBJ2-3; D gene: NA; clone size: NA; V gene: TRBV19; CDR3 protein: CASTSRGSTDTQYF; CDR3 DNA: TGTGCCAGTACCTCTCGGGGAAGCACAGATACGCAGTATTTT
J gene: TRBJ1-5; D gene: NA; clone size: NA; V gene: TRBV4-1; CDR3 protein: CASSQESRADQPQHF; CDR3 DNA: TGCGCCAGCAGCCAAGAATCCAGGGCGGATCAGCCCCAGCATTTT
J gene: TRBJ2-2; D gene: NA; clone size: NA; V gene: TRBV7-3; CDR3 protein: CASSRAPGTTNTGELFF; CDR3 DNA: TGTGCCAGCAGCCGAGCGCCCGGGACAACGAACACCGGGGAGCTGTTTTTT
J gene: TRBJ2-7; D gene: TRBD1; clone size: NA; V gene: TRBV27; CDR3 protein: CASSLYPGGEQYF; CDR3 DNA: TGTGCCAGCAGTTTATACCCAGGGGGCGAGCAGTACTTC
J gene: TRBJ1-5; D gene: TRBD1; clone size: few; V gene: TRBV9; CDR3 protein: CASSVGEGTGSSNQPQHF; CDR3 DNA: TGTGCCAGCAGCGTAGGGGAGGGGACAGGGTCAAGCAATCAGCCCCAGCATTTT
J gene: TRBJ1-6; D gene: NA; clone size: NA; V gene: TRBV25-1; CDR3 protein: CASSAGWNNSPLHF; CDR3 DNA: TGTGCCAGCAGTGCGGGGTGGAATAATTCACCCCTCCACTTT
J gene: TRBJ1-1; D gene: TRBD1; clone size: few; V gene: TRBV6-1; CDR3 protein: CASRSLTGVEAFF; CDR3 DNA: TGTGCCAGCAGAAGCCTTACAGGGGTTGAAGCTTTCTTT
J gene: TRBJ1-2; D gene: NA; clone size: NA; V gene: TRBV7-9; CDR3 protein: CASSPDNLYGYTF; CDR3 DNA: TGTGCCAGCAGCCCAGACAACCTATATGGCTACACCTTC
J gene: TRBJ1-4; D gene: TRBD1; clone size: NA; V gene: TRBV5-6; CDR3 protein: CASSPPDRANEKLFF; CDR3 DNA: TGTGCCAGCAGCCCTCCCGACAGGGCTAATGAAAAACTGTTTTTT
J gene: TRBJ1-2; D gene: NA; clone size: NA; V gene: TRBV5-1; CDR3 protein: CASSLGLGLFYGYTF; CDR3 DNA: TGCGCCAGCAGCTTAGGGCTGGGACTCTTCTATGGCTACACCTTC
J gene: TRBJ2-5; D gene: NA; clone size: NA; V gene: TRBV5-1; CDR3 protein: CASSLGGSQETQYF; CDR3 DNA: TGCGCCAGCAGCCTTGGGGGGAGCCAAGAGACCCAGTACTTC
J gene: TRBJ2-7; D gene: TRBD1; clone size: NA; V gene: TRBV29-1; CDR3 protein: CSAEGDRDYEQYF; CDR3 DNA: TGCAGCGCCGAGGGGGACAGAGATTACGAGCAGTACTTC
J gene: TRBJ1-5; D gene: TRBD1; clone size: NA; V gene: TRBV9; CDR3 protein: CASRRDRGPQPQHF; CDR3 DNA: TGTGCCAGCAGAAGGGACAGGGGGCCCCAGCCCCAGCATTTT
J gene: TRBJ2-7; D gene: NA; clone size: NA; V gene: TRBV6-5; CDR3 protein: CASSYPLRGQGHEQYF; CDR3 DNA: TGTGCCAGCAGTTATCCCCTAAGGGGCCAGGGCCACGAGCAGTACTTC
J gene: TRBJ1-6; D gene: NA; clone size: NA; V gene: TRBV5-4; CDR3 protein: CASTPGGGNSPLHF; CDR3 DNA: TGTGCCAGCACCCCGGGAGGGGGGAATTCACCCCTCCACTTT
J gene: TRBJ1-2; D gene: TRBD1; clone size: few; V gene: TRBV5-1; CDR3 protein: CASRTGQGADGYTF; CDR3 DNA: TGCGCCAGCAGAACGGGACAGGGGGCGGATGGCTACACCTTC
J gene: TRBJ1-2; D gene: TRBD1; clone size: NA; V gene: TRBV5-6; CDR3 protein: CASSLAGQGVINYGYTF; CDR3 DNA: TGTGCCAGCAGCTTGGCAGGACAGGGGGTCATCAACTATGGCTACACCTTC
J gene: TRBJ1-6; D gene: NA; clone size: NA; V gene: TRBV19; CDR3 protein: CASNGGVDGSPLHF; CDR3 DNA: TGTGCCAGTAACGGGGGGGTCGACGGATCACCCCTCCACTTT
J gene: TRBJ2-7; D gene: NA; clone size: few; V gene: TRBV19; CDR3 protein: CASSPGQLHEQYF; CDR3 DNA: TGTGCCAGTAGTCCAGGACAACTCCACGAGCAGTACTTC
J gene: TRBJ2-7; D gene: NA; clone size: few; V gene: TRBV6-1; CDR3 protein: CASKSRTDYYEQYF; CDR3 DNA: TGTGCCAGCAAATCCCGAACAGACTACTACGAGCAGTACTTC
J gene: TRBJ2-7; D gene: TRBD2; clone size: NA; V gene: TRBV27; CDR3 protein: CASSSSLAQYEQYF; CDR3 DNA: TGTGCCAGCAGTTCCTCACTAGCGCAGTACGAGCAGTACTTC
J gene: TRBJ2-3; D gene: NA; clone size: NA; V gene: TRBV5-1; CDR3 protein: CASSLAVGTDTQYF; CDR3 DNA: TGCGCCAGCAGCTTAGCGGTTGGCACAGATACGCAGTATTTT
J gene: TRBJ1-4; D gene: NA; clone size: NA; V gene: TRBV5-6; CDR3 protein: CASSLGRGPATNEKLFF; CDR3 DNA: TGTGCCAGCAGCTTGGGGAGGGGCCCAGCAACTAATGAAAAACTGTTTTTT
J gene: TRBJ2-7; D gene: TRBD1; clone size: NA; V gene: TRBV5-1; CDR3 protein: CASSRETGGYEQYF; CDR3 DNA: TGCGCCAGCAGCAGAGAAACAGGGGGCTACGAGCAGTACTTC
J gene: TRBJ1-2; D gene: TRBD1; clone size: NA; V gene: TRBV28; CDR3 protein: CASSSQGRSGYTF; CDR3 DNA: TGTGCCAGCAGTTCACAGGGGAGGAGTGGCTACACCTTC
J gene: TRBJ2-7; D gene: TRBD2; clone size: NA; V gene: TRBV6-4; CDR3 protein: CASSGPHRGLAGGLRQEQYF; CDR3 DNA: TGTGCCAGCAGCGGCCCGCACCGCGGACTAGCGGGGGGGCTCAGGCAAGAGCAGTACTTC
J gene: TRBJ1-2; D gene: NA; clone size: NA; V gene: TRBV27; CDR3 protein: CASSPLEAVTNYGYTF; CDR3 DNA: TGTGCCAGCAGTCCCCTCGAGGCAGTTACTAACTATGGCTACACCTTC
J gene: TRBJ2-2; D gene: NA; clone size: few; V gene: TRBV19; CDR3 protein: CATEAGVPWNTGELFF; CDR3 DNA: TGTGCCACCGAGGCGGGCGTACCATGGAACACCGGGGAGCTGTTTTTT
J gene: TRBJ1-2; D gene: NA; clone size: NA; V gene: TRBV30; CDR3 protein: CAWSVTGLTYGYTF; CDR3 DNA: TGTGCCTGGAGTGTAACAGGGCTTACCTATGGCTACACCTTC
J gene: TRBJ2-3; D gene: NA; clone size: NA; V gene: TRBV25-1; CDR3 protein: CASSERAREDTQYF; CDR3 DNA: TGTGCCAGCAGTGAGCGAGCTCGGGAGGATACGCAGTATTTT
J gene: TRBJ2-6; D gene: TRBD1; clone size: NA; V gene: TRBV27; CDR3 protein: CATRSYNDPGQISSGANVLTF; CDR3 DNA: TGTGCCACCAGATCGTACAATGATCCGGGACAGATTAGCTCTGGGGCCAACGTCCTGACTTTC
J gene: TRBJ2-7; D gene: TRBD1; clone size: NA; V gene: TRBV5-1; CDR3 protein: CASSWPSGQTTYEQYF; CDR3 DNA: TGCGCCAGCAGCTGGCCCTCGGGACAGACTACCTACGAGCAGTACTTC
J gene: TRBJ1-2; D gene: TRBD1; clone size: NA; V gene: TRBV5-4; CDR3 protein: CASSLADRGYGYTF; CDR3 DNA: TGTGCCAGCAGCTTGGCCGACAGGGGCTATGGCTACACCTTC
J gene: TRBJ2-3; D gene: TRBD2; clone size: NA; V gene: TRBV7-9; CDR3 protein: CASSLESGGSTDTQYF; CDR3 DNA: TGTGCCAGCAGCTTAGAAAGCGGGGGGAGCACAGATACGCAGTATTTT
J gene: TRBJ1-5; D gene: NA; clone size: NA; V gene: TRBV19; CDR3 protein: CASSVRPGGSNQPQHF; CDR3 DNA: TGTGCCAGTAGTGTACGACCTGGGGGCAGCAATCAGCCCCAGCATTTT
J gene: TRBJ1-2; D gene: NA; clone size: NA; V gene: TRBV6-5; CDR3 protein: CASSYDTANYGYTF; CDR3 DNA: TGTGCCAGCAGTTACGATACCGCGAACTATGGCTACACCTTC
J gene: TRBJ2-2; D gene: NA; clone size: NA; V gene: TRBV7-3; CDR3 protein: CASSLPQGGELFF; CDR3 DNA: TGTGCCAGCAGCCTCCCCCAGGGAGGGGAGCTGTTTTTT
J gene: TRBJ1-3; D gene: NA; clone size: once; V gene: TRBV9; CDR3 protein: CASSVAGKANTIYF; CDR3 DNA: TGTGCCAGCAGCGTAGCAGGGAAAGCTAACACCATATATTTT
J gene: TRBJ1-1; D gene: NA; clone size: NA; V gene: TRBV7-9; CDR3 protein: CASSLRTDYTEAFF; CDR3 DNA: TGTGCCAGCAGCCTCCGGACAGACTACACTGAAGCTTTCTTT
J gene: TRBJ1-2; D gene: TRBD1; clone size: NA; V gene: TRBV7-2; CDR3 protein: CASSPQTGYYGYTF; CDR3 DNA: TGTGCCAGCAGCCCCCAGACAGGGTACTATGGCTACACCTTC
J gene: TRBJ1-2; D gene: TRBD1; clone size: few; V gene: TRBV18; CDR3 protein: CASSQDTGGANYGYTF; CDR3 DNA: TGTGCCAGCTCACAGGACACAGGGGGCGCGAACTATGGCTACACCTTC
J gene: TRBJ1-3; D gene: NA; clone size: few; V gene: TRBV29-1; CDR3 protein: CSVEESTGNTIYF; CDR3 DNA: TGCAGCGTTGAAGAGAGTACTGGAAACACCATATATTTT
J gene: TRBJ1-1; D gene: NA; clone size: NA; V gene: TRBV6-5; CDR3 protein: CASSYLRGEGTEAFF; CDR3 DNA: TGTGCCAGCAGCTACCTCCGGGGAGAGGGAACTGAAGCTTTCTTT
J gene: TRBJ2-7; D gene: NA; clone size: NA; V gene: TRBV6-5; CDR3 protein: CASSYSISGEFLDF; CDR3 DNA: TGTGCCAGCAGTTACTCGATCTCAGGGGAATTTTTGGACTTC
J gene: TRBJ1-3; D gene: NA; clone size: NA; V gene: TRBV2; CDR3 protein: CASSVRVNTIYF; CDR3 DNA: TGTGCCAGCAGTGTTCGCGTAAACACCATATATTTT
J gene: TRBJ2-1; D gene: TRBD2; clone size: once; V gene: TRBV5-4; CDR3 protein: CASSFPLAGGLNEQFF; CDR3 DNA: TGTGCCAGCAGCTTTCCCCTAGCGGGGGGGCTCAATGAGCAGTTCTTC
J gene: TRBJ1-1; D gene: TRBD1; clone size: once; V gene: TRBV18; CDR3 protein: CASSEGEGAGTEAFF; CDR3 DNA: TGTGCCAGCTCAGAGGGAGAGGGGGCAGGAACTGAAGCTTTCTTT
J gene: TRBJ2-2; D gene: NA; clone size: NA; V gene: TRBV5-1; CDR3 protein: CASSLSRVGSTGELFF; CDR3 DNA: TGCGCCAGCAGCTTATCCAGGGTCGGAAGCACCGGGGAGCTGTTTTTT
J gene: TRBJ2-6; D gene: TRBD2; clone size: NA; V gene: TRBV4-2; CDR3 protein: CASSPATAVLAGGPNGANVLTF; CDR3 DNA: TGTGCCAGCAGCCCGGCCACCGCTGTACTAGCGGGGGGGCCAAATGGGGCCAACGTCCTGACTTTC
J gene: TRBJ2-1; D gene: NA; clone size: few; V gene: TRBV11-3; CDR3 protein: CASSSGHPSYNEQFF; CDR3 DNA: TGTGCCAGCAGCTCCGGACACCCCTCCTACAATGAGCAGTTCTTC
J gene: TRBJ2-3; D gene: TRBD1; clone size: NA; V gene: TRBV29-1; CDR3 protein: CSVRQGTRGTDTQYF; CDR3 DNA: TGCAGCGTGAGACAGGGGACCCGGGGGACAGATACGCAGTATTTT
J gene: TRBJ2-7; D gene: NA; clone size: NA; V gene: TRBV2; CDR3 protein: CASSEDSSYEQYF; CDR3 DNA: TGTGCCAGCAGTGAGGACAGCTCCTACGAGCAGTACTTC